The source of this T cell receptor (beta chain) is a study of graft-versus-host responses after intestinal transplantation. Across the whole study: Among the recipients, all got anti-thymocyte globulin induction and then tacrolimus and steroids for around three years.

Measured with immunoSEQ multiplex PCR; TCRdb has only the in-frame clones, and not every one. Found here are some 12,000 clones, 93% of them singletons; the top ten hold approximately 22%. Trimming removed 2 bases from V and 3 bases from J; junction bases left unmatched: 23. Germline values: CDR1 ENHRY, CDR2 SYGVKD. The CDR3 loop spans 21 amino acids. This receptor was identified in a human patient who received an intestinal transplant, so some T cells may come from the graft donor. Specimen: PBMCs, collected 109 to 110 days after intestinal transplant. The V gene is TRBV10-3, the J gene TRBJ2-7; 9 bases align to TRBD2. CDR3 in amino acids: CAISEPAARLAASTKGYEQYF. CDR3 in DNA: TGTGCCATCAGTGAGCCGGCAGCAAGACTAGCGGCATCAACCAAAGGCTACGAGCAGTACTTC.